Sequencing of this T cell receptor beta chain was carried out in a study of blood T cell repertoires in COVID-19. For the study at large: T cells, B-cell-depleted T cells, or PBMCs supplied cDNA or gDNA.

The authors' processing: Estimates of nucleated cell counts were drawn from the amplification of reference gene primers. Repertoires were generated with immunoSEQ multiplex PCR, while TCRdb's copy carries only in-frame clones and drops some. D and trimming were read from the DNA, whereas the V and J calls and clone size are those reported in that table. This sample carries 200,000 to 250,000 clones, approximately 85% of them seen once, and the ten largest clones take 8.5% to 9.5%. Trimming cost V 7 bases and J 8 bases; bases outside gene matches: 10. CDR3 length equals 15 residues. The germline CDR1 and CDR2 sequences are MNHEY and SVGAGI. Individuals drawn from about two dozen US areas were roughly 18 to 89 years old. Assignment of participants to cohorts was predicated upon participant-reported clinical history. This clone was detected a few times.

The source material was PBMCs or T cells enriched from blood (not recorded which). The sequence came from a woman between 50 and 59 years old with acute COVID-19. This chain connects TRBV6-5 to TRBJ1-6; 8 positions agree with TRBD1. The CDR3 DNA follows: TGTGCCAGCACAGCGAATCCACAGGGGGATTCACCCCTCCACTTT. This sequence encodes CASTANPQGDSPLHF.